A single sample gave rise to the 15 T cell receptor beta chains below, sequenced in a study of T cells in Graves' hyperthyroidism and ophthalmopathy. Amplified TCR beta CDR3 regions came from RNA transcripts. An initial round of RT-PCR targeting the TCR CDR3 relied on the HTBI primer set. TCRdb analysed the multiplex PCR reads with MiXCR anew, one entry per CDR3 protein. The sample yields about 560,000 distinct CDR3 sequences, approximately 16% seen once. Sequenced sample: blood. These receptors were collected from a woman between 18 and 29 years old with Graves' hyperthyroidism.

The chain recombines TRBV20-1 with TRBJ1-5; D gene uncertain. V was clipped by 2 bases and J by 0 bases, with 5 bases between them. Germline CDR1 DFQATT, CDR2 SNEGSKA (reference sequence). The CDR3 runs to 13 residues. CDR3: CSARSTSNQPQHF. Written as DNA, the CDR3 is TGCAGTGCTAGAAGCACTAGCAATCAGCCCCAGCATTTT.

The sample holds a few counts of this clonotype. V is TRBV6-1 and J is TRBJ1-6; D is uncertain. The CDR3 is made up of 13 amino acids. The V and J ends lost 2 bases and 7 bases respectively, with 6 bases between them. Germline V gene lookup returns CDR1 MNHNS and CDR2 SASEGT. The CDR3, as DNA: TGTGCCAGCAGTGAATCGGGAAATTCACCCCTCCACTTT. Translation: CASSESGNSPLHF.

The chain combines TRBV7-9 with TRBJ2-2, with D perhaps TRBD1 (6 bases). The CDR3 has 15 residues. Trimming shortened V by 2 bases and J by 3 bases, and 10 bases separated the two germline ends. The V gene's germline CDR1 is SEHNR and CDR2 FQNEAQ (reference sequence). CDR3 DNA: TGTGCCAGCAGCTTAAAGGCAGGGGACACCGGGGAGCTGTTTTTT. Translating it yields CASSLKAGDTGELFF.

This clonotype was detected ten times or more. V and J are TRBV2 and TRBJ2-3; D is unresolved. Per the germline V gene, CDR1 is SNHLY and CDR2 is FYNNEI. This CDR3 has 11 residues. Deletions cut 2 bases from V and 5 bases from J, with 2 bases between. CDR3 DNA: TGTGCCAGCAGTGAACTAGATACGCAGTATTTT. This codes for CASSELDTQYF. Drawing the rest from reference TRBV2 and TRBJ2-3, the complete variable domain is EPEVTQTPSHQVTQMGQEVILRCVPISNHLYFYWYRQILGQKVEFLVSFYNNEISEKSEIFDDQFSVERPDGSNFTLKIRSTKLEDSAMYFCASSELDTQYFGPGTRLTVL.

This clonotype showed up many times. The chain combines TRBV29-1 with TRBJ2-1; D ambiguous. The CDR3 is 16 amino acids. V shed 5 bases and J shed 10 bases, with 27 bases lying between them. Per the germline V gene, CDR1 is SQVTM and CDR2 is ANQGSEA. The CDR3 sequence: CSVKLVRAGMLGEQFF. CDR3 bases: TGCAGCGTTAAGCTAGTTAGAGCTGGGATGCTCGGAGAGCAGTTCTTC.

This clonotype was recorded a few times. The chain combines TRBV4-3 with TRBJ2-7; 7 nucleotides match TRBD1. V dropped 2 bases and J dropped 1; count of bases not matched to a gene: 5. Germline assignment: CDR1 LGHNA and CDR2 YSLEER. CDR3 length: 15 residues. The CDR3 bases are TGCGCCAGCAGCCAACACAGGGGACCTTCCTACGAGCAGTACTTC. Its translation: CASSQHRGPSYEQYF.

The V gene is TRBV19, the J gene TRBJ1-1; D unresolved. CDR3 length: 14 amino acids. Trimming pared 5 bases from V and 3 bases from J, leaving 13 bases between. Germline-derived CDR1 and CDR2 are LNHDA and SQIVND (reference sequence). The CDR3 DNA follows: TGTGCCAGTAGTCATGACATTGCGGACACTGAAGCTTTCTTT. Translated: CASSHDIADTEAFF.

This clonotype showed up many times. This chain uses TRBV20-1 with TRBJ2-7; D unclear. The germline V gene encodes CDR1 DFQATT and CDR2 SNEGSKA (reference sequence). The CDR3 loop spans 13 amino acids. V lost 2 bases and J lost 5, with 13 bases in between. The CDR3 is CSARSPGVHEQYF. In DNA, the CDR3 is TGCAGTGCTAGAAGCCCAGGCGTCCACGAGCAGTACTTC.

This clonotype has a handful of counts. The CDR3, as DNA: TGTGCCAGCAGCAACCGGGCCGACTATGGCTACACCTTC. It is translated as CASSNRADYGYTF. V and J are TRBV7-8 and TRBJ1-2; no reliable D call. The CDR3 is 13 residues long. V was shortened by 5 bases and J by 3 bases, with 10 bases between the two germline ends. Germline assignment: CDR1 SGHVS and CDR2 FQNEAQ. Supplemented by reference TRBV7-8 and TRBJ1-2, the full variable domain reads GAGVSQSPRYKVAKRGQDVALRCDPISGHVSLFWYQQALGQGPEFLTYFQNEAQLDKSGLPSDRFFAERPEGSVSTLKIQRTQQEDSAVYLCASSNRADYGYTFGSGTRLTVV.

This clonotype was found a few times. This rearrangement joins TRBV30 to TRBJ2-7; 7 bases match TRBD2. Germline V gives CDR1 GTSNPN, CDR2 SVGIG (reference sequence). The J segment lost 4 bases and the V segment lost 1 base, leaving 16 bases of the junction unmatched. This CDR3 contains 17 residues. The CDR3 loop reads CAWSGEMVLLGGYEQYF. In DNA form, the CDR3 reads TGTGCCTGGAGTGGGGAAATGGTACTTCTCGGGGGGTACGAGCAGTACTTC.

This rearrangement joins TRBV6-1 to TRBJ2-7, with no clear D. Germline lookup yields CDR1 MNHNS and CDR2 SASEGT. The CDR3 covers 16 residues. V lost 0 bases and J lost 7, with 19 bases in between. The CDR3 spells CASSEASDHPRAEQYF. The CDR3 region has the DNA TGTGCCAGCAGTGAAGCATCGGACCATCCTCGGGCGGAGCAGTACTTC.

This clonotype was detected ten times or more. V gene TRBV7-8 combines with J gene TRBJ1-2, with D unresolved. The CDR3 consists of 15 residues. Per the germline V gene, CDR1 is SGHVS and CDR2 is FQNEAQ. V was shortened by 2 bases and J by 4 bases, with 14 bases between the two germline ends. The CDR3 sequence: CASSLLGPGGYGYTF. The CDR3 DNA sequence: TGTGCCAGCAGCTTACTCGGACCCGGAGGCTATGGCTACACCTTC. The whole variable domain, remainder taken from reference TRBV7-8 and TRBJ1-2, is GAGVSQSPRYKVAKRGQDVALRCDPISGHVSLFWYQQALGQGPEFLTYFQNEAQLDKSGLPSDRFFAERPEGSVSTLKIQRTQQEDSAVYLCASSLLGPGGYGYTFGSGTRLTVV.

Details on this clonotype: With a much larger clone just one base away, this may be a read error. V is TRBV7-9 and J is TRBJ1-1, with D hard to call. V was pared by 5 bases and J by 4 bases, with 17 bases between. The CDR3 has 15 residues. The germline V gene has CDR1 SEHNR and CDR2 FQNEAQ (reference sequence). The CDR3, as DNA: TGTGCCAGCAGCAAATCTTCAGAGGGCGGCACTGAAGCTTTCTTT. Protein sequence: CASSKSSEGGTEAFF. Supplemented by reference TRBV7-9 and TRBJ1-1, the full variable domain reads DTGVSQNPRHKITKRGQNVTFRCDPISEHNRLYWYRQTLGQGPEFLTYFQNEAQLEKSRLLSDRFSAERPKGSFSTLEIQRTEQGDSAMYLCASSKSSEGGTEAFFGQGTRLTVV.

This clonotype was observed at least ten times. V gene TRBV7-2 combines with J gene TRBJ1-1, with D hard to call. CDR3 length: 15 amino acids. Looked up from germline, CDR1 is SGHTA and CDR2 is FQGNSA. With 1 base removed from V and 5 bases from J, the gap between germline ends came to 14 bases. CDR3 coding DNA: TGTGCCAGCAGCTTAGAAGGAGGAGTCTGGACTGAAGCTTTCTTT. It codes for CASSLEGGVWTEAFF.

Regarding this clonotype: This may stem from a read error, because a much larger clone lies one nucleotide away. The V gene is TRBV11-2, the J gene TRBJ2-1; D is undetermined. This CDR3 is built from 13 residues. CDR1 and CDR2 (germline): SGHAT, FQNNGV. CDR3 nucleotide sequence: TGTTCCAGCAGCGCCCGGGCCCAAAATGAGCAGTTCTTC. Its protein product is CSSSARAQNEQFF. Full variable domain (rest looked up from reference TRBV11-2 and TRBJ2-1): EAGVAQSPRYKIIEKRQSVAFWCNPISGHATLYWYQQILGQGPKLLIQFQNNGVVDDSQLPKDRFSAERLKGVDSTLKIQPAKLEDSAVYLCSSSARAQNEQFFGPGTRLTVL.